This T cell receptor beta chain is from a study of monozygotic twins with inflammatory bowel disease. Study-level points and caveats: No one strong IBD-associated signal or clonotype was supported. Among IBD patients, TCRbeta diversity (inverse Simpson) was lower than in healthy co-twins. No discrimination was achieved between different T cell subtypes.

cDNA synthesis was performed in eight separate reactions for each sample. TCRdb re-called the 5' RACE reads and catalogs CDR3 proteins one per entry, DNA excluded. This sample's clone table lists around 450,000 distinct CDR3 sequences. The CDR3 is 17 residues long. Germline V gives CDR1 LGHNA, CDR2 YSLEER. On this clonotype itself: The antigen remains unidentified.

The sample consisted of blood. The receptor was derived from a human donor with ulcerative colitis or Crohn's disease, or a healthy co-twin of an affected twin (not recorded which). The genes are TRBV4-3 and TRBJ2-4; TCRdb lists TRBD1, though no DNA is available to test this call. This CDR3 reads CASSQEIGTSGKNIQYF.